This T cell receptor beta chain was documented in a study of T-cell memory formation after mild COVID-19. As for the study in general: Largely donor-specific sequence clusters came from two donors.

In TCRdb, the 5' RACE reads were re-called with MiXCR into one record per CDR3 protein. This sample has about 560,000 distinct CDR3 sequences, with about 20% found just once. Findings of the study overall: Clones that contracted from day 15 to 85 were balanced CD4/CD8, while later expanders leaned CD4+. The authors left the SARS-CoV-2 specificity of second-wave clones peaking on day 37 unconfirmed. Pre-infection memory contained some responding clones, which suggested that cross-reactive memory had joined.

This clonotype has a single count. The antigen is not known. The CDR3 has 10 amino acids. Trimming stripped 4 bases from V and 10 bases from J, with 8 bases between. Germline CDR1 reads DFQATT; CDR2 reads SNEGSKA (reference sequence). V is TRBV20-1 and J is TRBJ2-1; D gene unclear. The sequence was collected from an adult woman who had mild COVID-19 (a few samples of this study predate the infection). Cell type and time point are not known. Sequenced sample: PBMCs or a T cell subset sorted from them (not recorded which). CDR3 sequence: CSANVREQFF. The CDR3 region has the DNA TGCAGTGCTAACGTGAGGGAGCAGTTCTTC.